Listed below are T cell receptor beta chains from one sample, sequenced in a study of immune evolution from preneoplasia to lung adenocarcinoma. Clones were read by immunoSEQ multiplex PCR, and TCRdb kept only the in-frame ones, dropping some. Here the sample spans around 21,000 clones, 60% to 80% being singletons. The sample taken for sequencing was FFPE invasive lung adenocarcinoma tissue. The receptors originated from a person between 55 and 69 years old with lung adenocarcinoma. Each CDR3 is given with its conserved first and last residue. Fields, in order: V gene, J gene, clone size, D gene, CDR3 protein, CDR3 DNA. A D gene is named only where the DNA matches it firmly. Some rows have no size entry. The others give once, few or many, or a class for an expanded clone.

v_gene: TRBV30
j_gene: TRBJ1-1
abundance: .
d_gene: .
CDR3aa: CAWSAPGGRAFF
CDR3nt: TGTGCCTGGAGTGCACCGGGGGGGAGAGCTTTCTTT

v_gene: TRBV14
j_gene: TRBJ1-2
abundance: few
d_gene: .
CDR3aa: CASSNVLKSGYTF
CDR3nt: TGTGCCAGCAGCAACGTCCTAAAGTCTGGCTACACCTTC

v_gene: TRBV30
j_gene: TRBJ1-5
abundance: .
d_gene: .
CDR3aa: CAWSSGGARQPQHF
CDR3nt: TGTGCCTGGAGCAGTGGAGGGGCAAGGCAGCCCCAGCATTTT

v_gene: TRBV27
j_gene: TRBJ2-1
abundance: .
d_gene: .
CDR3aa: CASSAPRTDPSREQFF
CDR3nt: TGTGCCAGCAGCGCGCCCCGGACTGACCCTTCTCGTGAGCAGTTCTTC

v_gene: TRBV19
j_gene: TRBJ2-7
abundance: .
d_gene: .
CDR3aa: CASSMRPISKGSGEQYF
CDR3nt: TGTGCCAGTAGTATGCGCCCCATTAGTAAGGGCTCGGGGGAGCAGTACTTC

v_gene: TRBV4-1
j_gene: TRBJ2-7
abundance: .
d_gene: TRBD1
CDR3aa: CASSQAPGQGYEQYF
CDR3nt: TGCGCCAGCAGCCAAGCCCCGGGACAGGGCTACGAGCAGTACTTC

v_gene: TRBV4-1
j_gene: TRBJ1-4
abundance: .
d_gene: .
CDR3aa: CASSHQGPGKEKLFF
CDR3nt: TGCGCCAGCAGCCATCAAGGGCCAGGGAAGGAAAAACTGTTTTTT

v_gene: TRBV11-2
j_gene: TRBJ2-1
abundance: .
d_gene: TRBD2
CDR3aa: CASSFGTSGPASYNEQFF
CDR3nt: TGTGCCAGCAGCTTCGGGACTAGCGGGCCCGCCTCCTACAATGAGCAGTTCTTC

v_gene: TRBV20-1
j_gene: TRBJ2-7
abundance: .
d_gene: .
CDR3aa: CSAGDNREQYF
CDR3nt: TGCAGTGCTGGGGACAACCGAGAGCAGTACTTC

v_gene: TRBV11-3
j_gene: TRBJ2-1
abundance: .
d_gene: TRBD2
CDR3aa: CASSLRASGAYNEQFF
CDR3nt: TGTGCCAGCAGCTTACGGGCTAGCGGAGCCTACAATGAGCAGTTCTTC

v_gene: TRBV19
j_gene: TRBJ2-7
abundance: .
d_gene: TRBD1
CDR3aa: CASSTRDRGAEQYF
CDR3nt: TGTGCCAGTAGTACCAGGGACAGGGGCGCCGAGCAGTACTTC

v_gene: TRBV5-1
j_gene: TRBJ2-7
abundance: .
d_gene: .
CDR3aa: CASSLPTAYEQYF
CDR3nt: TGCGCCAGCAGCTTGCCCACCGCCTACGAGCAGTACTTC

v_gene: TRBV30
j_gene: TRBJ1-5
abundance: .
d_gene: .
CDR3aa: CAWDYGPTSNQPQHF
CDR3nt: TGTGCCTGGGACTACGGACCTACAAGCAATCAGCCCCAGCATTTT

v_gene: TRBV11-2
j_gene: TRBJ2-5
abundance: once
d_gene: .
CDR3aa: CASSWTGTPRETQYF
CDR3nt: TGTGCCAGCAGTTGGACCGGGACTCCCCGGGAAACCCAGTACTTC

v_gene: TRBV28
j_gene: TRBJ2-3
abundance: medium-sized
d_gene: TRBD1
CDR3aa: CASRTHDREITDTQYF
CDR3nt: TGTGCCAGCAGGACTCATGACAGGGAGATCACAGATACGCAGTATTTT

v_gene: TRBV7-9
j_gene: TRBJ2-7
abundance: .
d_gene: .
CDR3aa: CASSLAGGLIAYEQYF
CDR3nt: TGTGCCAGCAGCTTAGCGGGAGGACTGATTGCCTACGAGCAGTACTTC

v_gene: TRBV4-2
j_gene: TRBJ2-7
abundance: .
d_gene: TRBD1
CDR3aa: CASSQTGQGYEQYF
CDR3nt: TGTGCCAGCAGCCAGACCGGACAGGGTTACGAGCAGTACTTC

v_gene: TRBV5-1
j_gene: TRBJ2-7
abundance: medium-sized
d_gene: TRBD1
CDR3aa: CASSLGQGASYEQYF
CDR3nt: TGCGCCAGCAGCCTGGGACAGGGGGCCTCTTACGAGCAGTACTTC

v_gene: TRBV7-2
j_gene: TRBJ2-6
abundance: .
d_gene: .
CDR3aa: CASSLRGFGANVLTF
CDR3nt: TGTGCCAGCAGCCTGAGGGGGTTTGGGGCCAACGTCCTGACTTTC

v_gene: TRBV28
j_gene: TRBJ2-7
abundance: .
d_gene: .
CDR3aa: CASSLGNSYEQYF
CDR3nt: TGTGCCAGCAGTTTGGGCAACTCCTACGAGCAGTACTTC

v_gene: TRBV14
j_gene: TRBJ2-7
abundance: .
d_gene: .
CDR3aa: CASSGIGSYEQYF
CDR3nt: TGTGCCAGCTCCGGTATAGGCTCCTACGAGCAGTACTTC

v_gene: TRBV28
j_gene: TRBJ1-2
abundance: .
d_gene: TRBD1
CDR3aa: CASRGLDRSYGYTF
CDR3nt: TGTGCCAGCAGAGGGTTGGACAGGTCTTATGGCTACACCTTC

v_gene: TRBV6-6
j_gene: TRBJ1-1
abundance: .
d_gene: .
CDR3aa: CASSYERGAEAFF
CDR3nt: TGTGCCAGCAGTTACGAGAGGGGGGCTGAAGCTTTCTTT

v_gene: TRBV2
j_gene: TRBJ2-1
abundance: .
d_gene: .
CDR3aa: CASSEVTWGGDEQFF
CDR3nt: TGTGCCAGCAGTGAAGTCACGTGGGGCGGCGATGAGCAGTTCTTC

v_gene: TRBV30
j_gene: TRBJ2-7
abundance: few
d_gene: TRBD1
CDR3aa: CASQTGYEQYF
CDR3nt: TGTGCCTCTCAGACAGGGTACGAGCAGTACTTC

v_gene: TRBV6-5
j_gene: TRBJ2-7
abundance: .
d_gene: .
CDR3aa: CASTAPGRPDEQYF
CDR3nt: TGTGCCAGCACCGCACCGGGACGACCCGACGAGCAGTACTTC

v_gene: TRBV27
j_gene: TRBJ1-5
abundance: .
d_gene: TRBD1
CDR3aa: CASSPYGGQGNQPQHF
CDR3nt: TGTGCCAGCAGTCCCTACGGGGGACAGGGGAATCAGCCCCAGCATTTT

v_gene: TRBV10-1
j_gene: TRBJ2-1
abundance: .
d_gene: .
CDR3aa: CASSVTRVDEQFF
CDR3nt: TGCGCCAGCTCGGTGACGAGGGTGGATGAGCAGTTCTTC

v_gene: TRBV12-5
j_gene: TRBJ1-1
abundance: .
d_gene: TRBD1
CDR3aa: CASGFGMGRARQGMNTEAFF
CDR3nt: TGTGCTAGTGGTTTCGGAATGGGCCGAGCCCGACAGGGGATGAACACTGAAGCTTTCTTT

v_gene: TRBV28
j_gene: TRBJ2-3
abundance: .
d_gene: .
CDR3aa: CASSLGGGLTDTQYF
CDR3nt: TGTGCCAGCAGTTTAGGAGGGGGTCTGACAGATACGCAGTATTTT

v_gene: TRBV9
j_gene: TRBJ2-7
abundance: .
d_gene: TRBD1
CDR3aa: CASSGQGAYEQYF
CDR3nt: TGTGCCAGCAGCGGACAGGGGGCCTACGAGCAGTACTTC

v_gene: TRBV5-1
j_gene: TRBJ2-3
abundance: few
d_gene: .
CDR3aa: CASSAGGGDTQYF
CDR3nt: TGCGCCAGCAGCGCCGGAGGGGGAGATACGCAGTATTTT

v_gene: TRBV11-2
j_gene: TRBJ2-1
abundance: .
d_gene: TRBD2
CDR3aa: CASSNSGRDYNEQFF
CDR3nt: TGTGCCAGCAGCAATAGCGGGAGGGACTACAATGAGCAGTTCTTC

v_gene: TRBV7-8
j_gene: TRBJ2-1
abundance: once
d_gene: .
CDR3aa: CASSLTTRKIYNEQFF
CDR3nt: TGTGCCAGCAGCTTAACTACTAGGAAGATATACAATGAGCAGTTCTTC

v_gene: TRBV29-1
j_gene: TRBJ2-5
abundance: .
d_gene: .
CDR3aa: CSVEVPPTQYF
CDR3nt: TGCAGCGTTGAAGTCCCCCCCACCCAGTACTTC

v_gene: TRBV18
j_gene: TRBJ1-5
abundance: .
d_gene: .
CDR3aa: CASSPGEGQPQHF
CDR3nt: TGTGCCAGCTCACCCGGGGAGGGCCAGCCCCAGCATTTT

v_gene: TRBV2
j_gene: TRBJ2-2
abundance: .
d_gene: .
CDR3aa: CASSEVRTGELFF
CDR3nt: TGTGCCAGCAGTGAAGTCCGCACCGGGGAGCTGTTTTTT

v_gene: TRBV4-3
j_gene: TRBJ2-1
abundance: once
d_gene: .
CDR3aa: CASSQVDTQFF
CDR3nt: TGCGCCAGCAGCCAAGTCGATACGCAGTTCTTC

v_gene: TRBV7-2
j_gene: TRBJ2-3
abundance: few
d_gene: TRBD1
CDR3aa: CASSPGTGGTDTQYF
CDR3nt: TGTGCCAGCAGCCCTGGGACAGGGGGCACAGATACGCAGTATTTT

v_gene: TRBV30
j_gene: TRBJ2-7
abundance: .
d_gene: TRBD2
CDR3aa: CAWSSPGGGTSYEQYF
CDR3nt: TGTGCCTGGAGTTCTCCCGGGGGGGGAACCTCCTACGAGCAGTACTTC

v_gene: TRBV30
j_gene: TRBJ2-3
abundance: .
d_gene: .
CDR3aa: CAWSRDLTPTDTQYF
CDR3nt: TGTGCCTGGAGTCGGGACCTCACCCCCACAGATACGCAGTATTTT

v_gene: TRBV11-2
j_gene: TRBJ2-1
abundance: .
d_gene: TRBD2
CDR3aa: CASSLTAGGRNEQFF
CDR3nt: TGTGCCAGCAGCTTAACAGCGGGAGGTCGCAATGAGCAGTTCTTC

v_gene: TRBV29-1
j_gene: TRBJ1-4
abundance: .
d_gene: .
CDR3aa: CSVAGGGFGEKLFF
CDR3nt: TGCAGCGTGGCGGGGGGGGGTTTTGGAGAAAAACTGTTTTTT

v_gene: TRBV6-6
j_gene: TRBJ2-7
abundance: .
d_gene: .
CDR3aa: CASSYNTGGFYEQYF
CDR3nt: TGTGCCAGCAGTTATAACACCGGGGGTTTTTACGAGCAGTACTTC

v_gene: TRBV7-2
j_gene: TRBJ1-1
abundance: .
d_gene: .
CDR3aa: CASSLSAGVTEAFF
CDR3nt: TGTGCCAGCAGCCTCTCCGCCGGGGTCACTGAAGCTTTCTTT

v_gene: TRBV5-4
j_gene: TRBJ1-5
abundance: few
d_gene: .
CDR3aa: CASSRTAGMDQPQHF
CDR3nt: TGTGCCAGCAGCCGGACCGCCGGCATGGATCAGCCCCAGCATTTT

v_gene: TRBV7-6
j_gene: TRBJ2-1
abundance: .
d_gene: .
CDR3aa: CASSLNDNEQFF
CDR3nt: TGTGCCAGCAGCCTTAACGACAATGAGCAGTTCTTC

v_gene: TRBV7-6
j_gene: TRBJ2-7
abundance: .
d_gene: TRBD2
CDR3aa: CASSSRLAAPYEQYF
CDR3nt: TGTGCCAGCAGCTCAAGACTAGCCGCACCTTACGAGCAGTACTTC

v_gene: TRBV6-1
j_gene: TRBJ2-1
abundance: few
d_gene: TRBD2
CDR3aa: CASSEGGIGLAGGDKQFF
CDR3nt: TGTGCCAGCAGTGAAGGGGGGATTGGACTAGCGGGAGGTGATAAGCAGTTCTTC

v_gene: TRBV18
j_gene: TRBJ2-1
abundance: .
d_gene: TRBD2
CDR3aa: CASSPKTGGNNEQFF
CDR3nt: TGTGCCAGCTCACCAAAGACGGGAGGGAACAATGAGCAGTTCTTC

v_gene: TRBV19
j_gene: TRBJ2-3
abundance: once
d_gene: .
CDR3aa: CASSPRGGGSNTQYF
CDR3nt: TGTGCCAGTAGTCCCCGAGGGGGCGGGAGTAATACGCAGTATTTT

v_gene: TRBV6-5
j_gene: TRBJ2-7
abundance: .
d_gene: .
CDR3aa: CASTPAGTYEQYF
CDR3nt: TGTGCCAGCACCCCCGCCGGCACCTACGAGCAGTACTTC

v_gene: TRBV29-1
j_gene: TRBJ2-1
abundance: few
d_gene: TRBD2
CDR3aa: CSARARGGGSNEQFF
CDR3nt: TGCAGCGCCAGAGCTCGGGGGGGCGGCAGCAATGAGCAGTTCTTC

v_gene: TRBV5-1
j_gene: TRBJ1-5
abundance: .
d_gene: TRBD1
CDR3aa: CASSPTGEYQPQHF
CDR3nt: TGCGCCAGCAGCCCGACAGGGGAGTATCAGCCCCAGCATTTT

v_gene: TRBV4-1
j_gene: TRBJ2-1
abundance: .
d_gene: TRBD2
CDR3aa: CASSQPVGLAGGNEQFF
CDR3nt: TGCGCCAGCAGCCAACCGGTGGGACTAGCGGGAGGGAATGAGCAGTTCTTC